The rows below give T cell receptor beta chains drawn from one sample of a study of T cells in Graves' hyperthyroidism and ophthalmopathy. TCRdb re-derived calls from the multiplex PCR reads in MiXCR, one entry per CDR3 protein. The table shows 250,000 to 400,000 distinct CDR3 sequences, with roughly 15% occurring only once. The sample comprised blood. Receptors originate from a woman in her 40s with Graves' ophthalmopathy. Both conserved end residues are part of each CDR3. A D gene is named only where the DNA matches it firmly. Clone size appears in some rows only: once, few, many, or a class for an expanded clone.

j_call: TRBJ1-6
clone_size: -
v_call: TRBV6-1
d_call: -
cdr3_aa: CASSDGWSSSSLHF
cdr3_nt: TGTGCCAGCAGTGACGGGTGGAGCAGTTCATCCCTCCACTTT

j_call: TRBJ2-5
clone_size: -
v_call: TRBV20-1
d_call: TRBD2
cdr3_aa: CSAVRLAGELETQYF
cdr3_nt: TGCAGTGCTGTTAGACTAGCGGGAGAGTTAGAGACCCAGTACTTC

j_call: TRBJ1-2
clone_size: few
v_call: TRBV20-1
d_call: -
cdr3_aa: CSARDSSPLNYGYTF
cdr3_nt: TGCAGTGCTAGAGATTCGTCCCCACTTAACTATGGCTACACCTTC

j_call: TRBJ2-4
clone_size: few
v_call: TRBV7-9
d_call: -
cdr3_aa: CASTGKGNDKNIQYF
cdr3_nt: TGTGCCAGCACCGGAAAGGGGAACGACAAAAACATTCAGTACTTC

j_call: TRBJ2-1
clone_size: -
v_call: TRBV20-1
d_call: -
cdr3_aa: CSALDPPRNNEQFF
cdr3_nt: TGCAGTGCTCTAGACCCGCCGAGGAACAATGAGCAGTTCTTC

j_call: TRBJ1-1
clone_size: few
v_call: TRBV6-2/TRBV6-3
d_call: TRBD1
cdr3_aa: CASSYGGTGNTEAFF
cdr3_nt: TGTGCCAGCAGTTACGGGGGGACAGGGAACACTGAAGCTTTCTTT

j_call: TRBJ1-4
clone_size: -
v_call: TRBV7-2
d_call: -
cdr3_aa: CASSPSTGTTNEKLFF
cdr3_nt: TGTGCCAGCAGCCCGAGCACGGGGACAACTAATGAAAAACTGTTTTTT

j_call: TRBJ2-7
clone_size: few
v_call: TRBV10-3
d_call: -
cdr3_aa: CAISDRSGSYEQYF
cdr3_nt: TGTGCCATCAGTGATCGATCAGGGTCCTACGAGCAGTACTTC

j_call: TRBJ1-1
clone_size: many
v_call: TRBV29-1
d_call: -
cdr3_aa: CSVAGAENTEAFF
cdr3_nt: TGCAGCGTTGCAGGGGCCGAGAACACTGAAGCTTTCTTT

j_call: TRBJ2-2
clone_size: many
v_call: TRBV24-1
d_call: TRBD2
cdr3_aa: CATSVLSSGSTGELFF
cdr3_nt: TGTGCCACCAGTGTCTTGTCTAGCGGGAGTACCGGGGAGCTGTTTTTT

j_call: TRBJ2-1
clone_size: many
v_call: TRBV12-3/TRBV12-4
d_call: -
cdr3_aa: CASSPDAGGSSNEQFF
cdr3_nt: TGTGCCAGCAGCCCGGACGCGGGCGGCTCTAGTAACGAGCAGTTCTTC

j_call: TRBJ2-2
clone_size: many
v_call: TRBV7-8
d_call: TRBD2
cdr3_aa: CASRMWREDTGELFF
cdr3_nt: TGTGCCAGCAGGATGTGGCGGGAGGACACCGGGGAGCTGTTTTTT

j_call: TRBJ1-2
clone_size: -
v_call: TRBV7-9
d_call: -
cdr3_aa: CASSPHRDGYTF
cdr3_nt: TGTGCCAGCAGCCCCCACAGGGATGGCTACACCTTC

j_call: TRBJ2-6
clone_size: few
v_call: TRBV20-1
d_call: TRBD2
cdr3_aa: CSASGGASLSGANVLTF
cdr3_nt: TGCAGTGCTAGCGGGGGGGCCAGTCTCTCTGGGGCCAACGTCCTGACTTTC

j_call: TRBJ1-1
clone_size: -
v_call: TRBV18
d_call: TRBD1
cdr3_aa: CASSASQGVNTEAFF
cdr3_nt: TGTGCCAGCTCAGCATCACAGGGGGTGAACACTGAAGCTTTCTTT

j_call: TRBJ2-2
clone_size: -
v_call: TRBV19
d_call: TRBD1
cdr3_aa: CASRPNSGGNTGELFF
cdr3_nt: TGTGCCAGTAGACCCAACTCAGGGGGAAACACCGGGGAGCTGTTTTTT

j_call: TRBJ2-1
clone_size: medium-sized
v_call: TRBV7-9
d_call: TRBD1
cdr3_aa: CASSPPDRAYNEQFF
cdr3_nt: TGTGCCAGCAGCCCACCGGACAGGGCCTACAATGAGCAGTTCTTC

j_call: TRBJ2-3
clone_size: many
v_call: TRBV11-3
d_call: -
cdr3_aa: CASSLSDRRGTWESDTQYF
cdr3_nt: TGTGCCAGCAGCTTATCCGACAGGCGAGGAACATGGGAGTCGGATACGCAGTATTTT

j_call: TRBJ2-1
clone_size: many
v_call: TRBV9
d_call: TRBD2
cdr3_aa: CASSSTSGNNEQFF
cdr3_nt: TGTGCCAGCAGCTCGACTAGCGGGAATAATGAGCAGTTCTTC

j_call: TRBJ2-1
clone_size: many
v_call: TRBV2
d_call: TRBD2
cdr3_aa: CASSESALAGPSNNEQFF
cdr3_nt: TGTGCCAGCAGTGAATCAGCTCTAGCGGGGCCCTCGAACAATGAGCAGTTCTTC

j_call: TRBJ2-5
clone_size: many
v_call: TRBV6-1
d_call: -
cdr3_aa: CASSFMGSKGETQYF
cdr3_nt: TGTGCCAGCAGTTTCATGGGTTCCAAGGGCGAGACCCAGTACTTC

j_call: TRBJ1-6
clone_size: many
v_call: TRBV7-9
d_call: -
cdr3_aa: CASRADGNSPLHF
cdr3_nt: TGTGCCAGCAGGGCAGACGGGAATTCACCCCTCCACTTT

j_call: TRBJ2-3
clone_size: -
v_call: TRBV5-1
d_call: TRBD1
cdr3_aa: CASSLARTGTDTQYF
cdr3_nt: TGCGCCAGCAGCTTGGCGCGGACAGGGACAGATACGCAGTATTTT

j_call: TRBJ2-3
clone_size: few
v_call: TRBV7-9
d_call: TRBD2
cdr3_aa: CASSPPGLVGDTQYF
cdr3_nt: TGTGCCAGCAGCCCGCCGGGACTAGTTGGTGATACGCAGTATTTT

j_call: TRBJ1-1
clone_size: -
v_call: TRBV19
d_call: -
cdr3_aa: CASTSHMNTEAFF
cdr3_nt: TGTGCCAGCACAAGTCACATGAACACTGAAGCTTTCTTC

j_call: TRBJ2-5
clone_size: few
v_call: TRBV13
d_call: -
cdr3_aa: CASSLVGGSPPLGETQYF
cdr3_nt: TGTGCCAGCAGCTTAGTAGGGGGGAGCCCCCCTCTCGGAGAGACCCAGTACTTC

j_call: TRBJ2-6
clone_size: -
v_call: TRBV19
d_call: -
cdr3_aa: CASHEPLGSGANVLTF
cdr3_nt: TGTGCCAGCCACGAACCTTTGGGGTCTGGGGCCAACGTCCTGACTTTC

j_call: TRBJ1-5
clone_size: -
v_call: TRBV5-1
d_call: -
cdr3_aa: CASSLGLDENQPQHF
cdr3_nt: TGCGCCAGCTCCCTGGGATTGGACGAAAATCAGCCCCAGCATTTT

j_call: TRBJ2-3
clone_size: -
v_call: TRBV20-1
d_call: -
cdr3_aa: CSASGFSGTDTQYF
cdr3_nt: TGCAGTGCTAGTGGGTTTAGTGGGACAGATACGCAGTATTTT

j_call: TRBJ2-7
clone_size: many
v_call: TRBV12-3/TRBV12-4
d_call: -
cdr3_aa: CASSTTGRLAYEQYF
cdr3_nt: TGTGCCAGCAGTACGACAGGGAGGTTGGCCTACGAGCAGTACTTC

j_call: TRBJ1-3
clone_size: -
v_call: TRBV14
d_call: TRBD1
cdr3_aa: CASSPRTGYGNTIYF
cdr3_nt: TGTGCCAGCAGCCCTCGGACAGGGTACGGAAACACCATATATTTT

j_call: TRBJ2-1
clone_size: few
v_call: TRBV7-2
d_call: TRBD2
cdr3_aa: CASSFVERGDNEQFF
cdr3_nt: TGTGCCAGCAGCTTTGTCGAGCGGGGGGACAATGAGCAGTTCTTC